This TCR beta chain derives from a study of molecular identifiers for immune sequencing clone quantification. This clonotype came up many times. The antigen remains unidentified. The CDR3 has 13 amino acids. Trimming stripped 2 bases from V and 6 bases from J, with 11 bases between. Germline V CDR1 and CDR2: DFQATT, SNEGSKA (reference sequence). In preparing bulk TCR libraries, previously described methods and listed TCR primers were used. TCRdb independently ran MiXCR on the PCR reads; one entry per CDR3 protein. The sample shows under 600,000 distinct CDR3 sequences, 25% of them seen only once. Libraries used roughly 18,000 to 1,000,000 sorted naive CD8 T cells and 10%, 30% or 50% RNA input. Study conclusions and caveats: Clones above 20 RNA copies contained over 97% of effector molecules and under 1% of naive molecules.

V and J are TRBV20-1 and TRBJ2-1; D unclear. This TCR was sampled from a human donor in good health. Some libraries in this study had Jurkat cell RNA spiked in. Source material: naive CD8+ T cells from blood, with Jurkat cell RNA spiked in. Subset given: FACS-sorted CD8+CD4-CCR7+CD45RA+ naive T cells. The CDR3, as DNA: TGCAGTGCTAGAATCCCGACCGTCAATGAGCAGTTCTTC. Encoded protein: CSARIPTVNEQFF.